This record covers a single T cell receptor beta chain. This record comes from a study of a mutant IDH1 vaccine in newly diagnosed glioma. With 5 bases removed from V and 4 bases from J, the gap between germline ends came to 8 bases. The CDR3 loop spans 13 amino acids. Germline V gives CDR1 MNHNS, CDR2 SASEGT. Time point noted: baseline, week 1 (first vaccination visit). Sample treatment: pre-vaccination baseline after standard-of-care therapy. The table came from immunoSEQ multiplex PCR; TCRdb's copy has only in-frame clones and leaves some out. The table shows some 95,000 clones, with 80% occurring only once.

The specimen was PBMCs, collected from a glioma patient treated with radiotherapy, temozolomide or both. The sequence came from a man between 40 and 49 years old with glioma. This sequence joins TRBV6-1 and TRBJ2-2; maybe TRBD1 (5 bases). The CDR3 DNA follows: TGTGCCAGCAGTCCTGACAGCACCGGGGAGCTGTTTTTT. This translates into CASSPDSTGELFF.